This T cell receptor (beta chain) is drawn from a study of radiotherapy plus CTLA-4 blockade in lung cancer. Study details: With 25% to 40% of patients having disease control, objective responses were seen in about 17%. Findings and limits, study-wide: The best prediction of response reportedly came from early blood T cell clone dynamics, with interferon-beta. Clones of tumor-derived TCRs expanded in blood after radiotherapy plus ipilimumab.

This clone has a single count. The target antigen is unknown. TCRdb's copy holds only in-frame clones and misses some; the assay was immunoSEQ multiplex PCR. The sample lists fewer than 65,000 clones, 70% to 80% occurring once. Patients in the study, people with chemo-refractory metastatic non-small-cell lung cancer, received focal radiation plus ipilimumab CTLA-4 blockade. The germline V gene has CDR1 KGHSH and CDR2 LQKENI. The V segment lost 3 bases and the J segment 5 bases; nucleotides outside the gene matches: 5. The CDR3 is made up of 15 amino acids. This TCR derives from a human donor with non-small cell lung cancer who had a complete response to radiotherapy plus ipilimumab. The J gene is TRBJ1-4, the V gene TRBV18, with TRBD1 matching over 8 bases. The source was peripheral blood, collected from a patient treated with radiotherapy plus ipilimumab. Written as DNA, the CDR3 is TGTGCCAGCTCACCGGACAGGGCTGAGAATGAAAAACTGTTTTTT. Protein sequence: CASSPDRAENEKLFF. The complete variable domain, with remaining parts taken from reference TRBV18 and TRBJ1-4, reads NAGVMQNPRHLVRRRGQEARLRCSPMKGHSHVYWYRQLPEEGLKFMVYLQKENIIDESGMPKERFSAEFPKEGPSILRIQQVVRGDSAAYFCASSPDRAENEKLFFGSGTQLSVL.